This T cell receptor (beta chain) was recorded in a study of control samples from healthy donors and cancer patients. The V gene's germline CDR1 is SGHNT and CDR2 YYREEE (reference sequence). The V end was cut by 1 base, the J end by 3 bases, with 5 bases between. The CDR3 contains 13 residues. Assay: immunoSEQ multiplex PCR; the TCRdb copy retains only in-frame clones and omits some. The table shows 150,000 to 200,000 clones, with about 94% occurring only once. This TCR came from a woman aged 60 to 75 in good health. Sequenced material: blood. This chain links TRBV5-4 with TRBJ1-3; D gene ambiguous. CDR3 coding DNA: TGTGCCAGCAGCTTGTACCTTGGAAACACCATATATTTT. Amino acid sequence: CASSLYLGNTIYF. Drawing the rest from reference TRBV5-4 and TRBJ1-3, the complete variable domain is ETGVTQSPTHLIKTRGQQVTLRCSSQSGHNTVSWYQQALGQGPQFIFQYYREEENGRGNFPPRFSGLQFPNYSSELNVNALELDDSALYLCASSLYLGNTIYFGEGSWLTVV.